This T cell receptor (beta chain) was sequenced in a study of blood T cell repertoires in COVID-19 (dated by TCRdb to 2018 to 2021). Turning to the overall study: The collaborator samples originated in the United States, Italy and Spain and spanned the acute and convalescent phases of COVID-19. The prospective study material was composed of cDNA or gDNA derived from T cells, B-cell-depleted T cells, or PBMCs. Samples came from the ongoing ImmuneRACE study (first 160 participants) plus 1,254 subjects from 6 global collaborators. The dataset comprised deeply sampled blood TCRbeta repertoires from subjects exposed to, actively infected with, or recovered from COVID-19. Where HLA class I and class II types were available, the types were taken from metadata supplied by the sample provider, not from assay-based typing. Sample metadata almost always included a de-identified subject ID, COVID-19 status, age in years and sex. The repertoires were released in a freely available public database intended as a resource for research on the immune response to SARS-CoV-2. Beyond this particular receptor, the publication reports: Clinical and demographic metadata were provided uncurated, with the amount varying by source and participant.

Unmatched junction bases come to 6, with V trimmed by 5 bases and J by 4 bases. Via the germline V gene (reference sequence), CDR1 is SEHNR and CDR2 FQNEAQ. From its cysteine to its phenylalanine, the CDR3 spans 15 amino acids. Only the CDR3 DNA is retained, 45 bases long and in frame from the first base. Collaborating institutions collected whole blood in K2EDTA tubes following their own protocols. Collaborator samples were shipped for TCRbeta analysis as frozen whole blood, isolated PBMCs, or DNA extracted from either sample type. TCRbeta CDR3 regions were amplified from genomic DNA by means of the immunoSEQ Assay, a bias-controlled multiplex PCR. Per the source publication's procedure: The number of nucleated cells in each sample was estimated by amplification of reference gene primers within the assay. To quantify the absolute abundance of each unique TCRbeta CDR3 rearrangement, sequence reads were collapsed and filtered. Productive Simpson clonality was computed per sample as the square root of Simpson's diversity index over productive rearrangements. TCRdb re-hosts the immuneACCESS table, in-frame sequences only. Its copies lack some clones; in the studies checked, an unresolved V gene accounts for under half of them, and the cause for the rest is not known. Clonal size and the V and J genes are those of that table, whereas D and trimming came from the DNA. Within this sample are tens of thousands of clones, with 77% of them counted one time only. Roughly a fifth of the sample is taken by the ten largest.

This clone was counted a single time. No antigen is known for it. No clone much larger than this one lies a single base away; base qualities are absent. This TCR came from a human donor with active or convalescent COVID-19. The donor label of this sample is uncertain. The sequenced sample was peripheral blood. The chain links TRBV7-9 with TRBJ2-1; 9 bases in the junction line up with TRBD2. Here is the DNA: TGTGCCAGCAGCACAAGCGGGAGGTTATACAATGAGCAGTTCTTC. This translates into CASSTSGRLYNEQFF.